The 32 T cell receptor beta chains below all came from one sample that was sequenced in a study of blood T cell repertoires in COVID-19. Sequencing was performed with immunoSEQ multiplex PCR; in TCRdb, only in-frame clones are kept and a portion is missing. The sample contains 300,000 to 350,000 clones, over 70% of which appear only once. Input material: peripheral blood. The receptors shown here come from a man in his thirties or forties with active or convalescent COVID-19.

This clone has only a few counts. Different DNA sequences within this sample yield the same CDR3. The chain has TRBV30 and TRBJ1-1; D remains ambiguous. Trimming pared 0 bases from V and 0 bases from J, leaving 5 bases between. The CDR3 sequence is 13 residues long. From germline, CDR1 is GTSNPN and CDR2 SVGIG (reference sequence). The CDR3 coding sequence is TGTGCCTGGAGTGTTATTATGAACACTGAAGCTTTCTTT. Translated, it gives CAWSVIMNTEAFF.

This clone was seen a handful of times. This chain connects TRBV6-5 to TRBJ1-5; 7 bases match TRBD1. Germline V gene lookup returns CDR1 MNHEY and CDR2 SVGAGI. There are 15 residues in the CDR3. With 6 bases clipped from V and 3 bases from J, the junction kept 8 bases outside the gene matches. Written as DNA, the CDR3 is TGTGCCAGCAGGCGTACAGGGGTCCCCAATCAGCCCCAGCATTTT. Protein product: CASRRTGVPNQPQHF.

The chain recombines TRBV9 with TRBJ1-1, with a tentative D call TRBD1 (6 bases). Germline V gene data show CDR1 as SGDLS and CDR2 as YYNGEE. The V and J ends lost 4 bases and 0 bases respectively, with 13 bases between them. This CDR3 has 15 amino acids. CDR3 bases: TGTGCCAGCAGCCCCCGACAGGAAATGAACACTGAAGCTTTCTTT. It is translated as CASSPRQEMNTEAFF.

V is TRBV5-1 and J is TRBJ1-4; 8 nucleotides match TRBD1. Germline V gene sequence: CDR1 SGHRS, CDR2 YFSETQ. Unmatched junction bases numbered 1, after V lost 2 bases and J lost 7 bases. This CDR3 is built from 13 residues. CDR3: CASSFTGGEKLFF. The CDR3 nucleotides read TGCGCCAGCAGCTTCACAGGGGGTGAAAAACTGTTTTTT.

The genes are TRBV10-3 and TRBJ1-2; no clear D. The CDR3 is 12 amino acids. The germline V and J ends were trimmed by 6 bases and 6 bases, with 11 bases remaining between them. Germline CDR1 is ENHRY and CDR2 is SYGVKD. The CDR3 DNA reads TGTGCCATCAGGGGCCCCTCTAATGGCTACACCTTC. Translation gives CAIRGPSNGYTF.

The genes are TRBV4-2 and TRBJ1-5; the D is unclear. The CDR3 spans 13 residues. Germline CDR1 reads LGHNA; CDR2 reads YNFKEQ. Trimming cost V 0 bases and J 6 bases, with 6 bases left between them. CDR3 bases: TGTGCCAGCAGCCAAGATCTTGTTCAGCCCCAGCATTTT. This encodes CASSQDLVQPQHF.

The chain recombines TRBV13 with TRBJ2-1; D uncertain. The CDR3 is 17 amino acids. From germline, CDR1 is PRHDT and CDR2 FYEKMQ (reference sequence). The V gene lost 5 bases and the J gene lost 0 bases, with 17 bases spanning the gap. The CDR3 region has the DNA TGTGCCAGCAGCCCCCAAGCGCCTAGGAGCTCCTACAATGAGCAGTTCTTC. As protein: CASSPQAPRSSYNEQFF.

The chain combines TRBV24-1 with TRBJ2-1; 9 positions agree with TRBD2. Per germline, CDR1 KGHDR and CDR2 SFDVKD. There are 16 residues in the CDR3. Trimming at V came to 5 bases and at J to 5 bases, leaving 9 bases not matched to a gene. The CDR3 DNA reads TGTGCCACCAGTGTCGCTCGGCTAGCGGGACACAATGAGCAGTTCTTC. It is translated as CATSVARLAGHNEQFF.

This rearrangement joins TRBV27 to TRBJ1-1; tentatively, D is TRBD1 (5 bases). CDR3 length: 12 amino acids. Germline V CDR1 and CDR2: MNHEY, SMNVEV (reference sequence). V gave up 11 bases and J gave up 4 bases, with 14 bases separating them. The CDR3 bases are TGTGCCTCCCGGGGGATCGGCACTGAAGCTTTCTTT. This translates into CASRGIGTEAFF.

In DNA, the CDR3 is TGTGCCAGCAGCTTAGCGCAGTTGGCGGCCGAGCAGTACTTC. Translated: CASSLAQLAAEQYF. V is TRBV7-2 and J is TRBJ2-7, with unresolved D. CDR3 length equals 14 residues. From germline, CDR1 is SGHTA and CDR2 FQGNSA. The V gene lost 0 bases and the J gene lost 6 bases, with 12 bases spanning the gap.

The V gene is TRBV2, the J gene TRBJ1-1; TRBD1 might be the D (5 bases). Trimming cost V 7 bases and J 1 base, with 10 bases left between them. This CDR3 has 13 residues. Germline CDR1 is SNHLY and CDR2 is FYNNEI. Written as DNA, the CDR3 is TGTGCCAGCACCTCAGGGCAGAACACTGAAGCTTTCTTT. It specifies CASTSGQNTEAFF.

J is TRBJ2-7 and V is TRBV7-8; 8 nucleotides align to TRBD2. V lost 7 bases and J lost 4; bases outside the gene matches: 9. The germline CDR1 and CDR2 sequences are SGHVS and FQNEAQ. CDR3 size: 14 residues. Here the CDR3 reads CASKLLAESYEQYF. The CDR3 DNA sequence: TGTGCCAGCAAACTACTAGCGGAATCGTACGAGCAGTACTTC.

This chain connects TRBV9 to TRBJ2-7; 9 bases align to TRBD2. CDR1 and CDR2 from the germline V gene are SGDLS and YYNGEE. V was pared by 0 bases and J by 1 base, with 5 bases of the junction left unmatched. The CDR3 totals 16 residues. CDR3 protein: CASSVGTSGRSYEQYF. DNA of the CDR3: TGTGCCAGCAGCGTAGGGACAAGCGGGAGGTCCTACGAGCAGTACTTC. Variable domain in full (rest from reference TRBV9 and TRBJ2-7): DSGVTQTPKHLITATGQRVTLRCSPRSGDLSVYWYQQSLDQGLQFLIQYYNGEERAKGNILERFSAQQFPDLHSELNLSSLELGDSALYFCASSVGTSGRSYEQYFGPGTRLTVT.

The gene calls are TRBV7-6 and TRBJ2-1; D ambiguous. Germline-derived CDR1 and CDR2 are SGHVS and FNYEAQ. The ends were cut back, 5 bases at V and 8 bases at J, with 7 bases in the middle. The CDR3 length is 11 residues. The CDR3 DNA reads TGTGCCAGCAGCCCGAGCCATGAGCAGTTCTTC. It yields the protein CASSPSHEQFF.

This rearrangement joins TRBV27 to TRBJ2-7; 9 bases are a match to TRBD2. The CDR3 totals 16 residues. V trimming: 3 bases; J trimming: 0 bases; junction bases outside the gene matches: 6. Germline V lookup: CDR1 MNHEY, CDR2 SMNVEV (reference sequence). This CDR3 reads CASSLARTSVSYEQYF. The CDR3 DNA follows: TGTGCCAGCAGTTTGGCCCGGACTAGCGTCTCCTACGAGCAGTACTTC.

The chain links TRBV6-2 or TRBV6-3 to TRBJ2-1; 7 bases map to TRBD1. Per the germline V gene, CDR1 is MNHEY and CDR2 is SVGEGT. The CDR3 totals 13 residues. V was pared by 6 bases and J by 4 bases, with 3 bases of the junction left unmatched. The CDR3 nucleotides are TGTGCCAGCAGCCCGGGACAGTACAATGAGCAGTTCTTC. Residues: CASSPGQYNEQFF.

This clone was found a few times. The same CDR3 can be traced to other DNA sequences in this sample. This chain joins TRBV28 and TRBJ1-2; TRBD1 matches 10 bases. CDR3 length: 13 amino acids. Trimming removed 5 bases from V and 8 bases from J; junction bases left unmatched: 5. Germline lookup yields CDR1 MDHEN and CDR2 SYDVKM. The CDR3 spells CASSPGQGLGYTF. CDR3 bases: TGTGCCAGCAGTCCGGGACAGGGGTTAGGCTACACCTTC.

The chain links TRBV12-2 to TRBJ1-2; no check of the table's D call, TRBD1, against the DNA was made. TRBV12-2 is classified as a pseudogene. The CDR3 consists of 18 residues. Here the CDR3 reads CASRVAAITGVGNYGYTF. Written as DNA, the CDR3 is TGTGCAAGTCGCGTAGCCGCGATAACAGGGGTAGGCAACTATGGCTACACCTTC.

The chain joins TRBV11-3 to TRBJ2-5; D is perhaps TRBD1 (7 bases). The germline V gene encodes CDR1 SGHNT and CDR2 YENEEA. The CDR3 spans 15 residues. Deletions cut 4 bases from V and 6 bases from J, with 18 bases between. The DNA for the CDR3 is TGTGCCAGCAGCTCCCTCCGACAGGGAGGCAAGACCCAGTACTTC. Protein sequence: CASSSLRQGGKTQYF.

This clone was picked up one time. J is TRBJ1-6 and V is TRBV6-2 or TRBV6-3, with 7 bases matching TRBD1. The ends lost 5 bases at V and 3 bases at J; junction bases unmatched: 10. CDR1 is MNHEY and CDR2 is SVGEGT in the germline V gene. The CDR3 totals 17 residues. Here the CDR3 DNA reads TGTGCCAGCAGTCCGGGACAGCAGAGCTTCTATAATTCACCCCTCCACTTT. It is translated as CASSPGQQSFYNSPLHF.

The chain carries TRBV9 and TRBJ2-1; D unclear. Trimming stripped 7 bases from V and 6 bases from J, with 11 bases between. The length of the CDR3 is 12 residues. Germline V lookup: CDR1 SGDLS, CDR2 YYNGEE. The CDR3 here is CASRSGSNEQFF. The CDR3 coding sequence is TGTGCCAGCCGGAGTGGCTCCAATGAGCAGTTCTTC. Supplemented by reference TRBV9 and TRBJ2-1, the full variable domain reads DSGVTQTPKHLITATGQRVTLRCSPRSGDLSVYWYQQSLDQGLQFLIQYYNGEERAKGNILERFSAQQFPDLHSELNLSSLELGDSALYFCASRSGSNEQFFGPGTRLTVL.

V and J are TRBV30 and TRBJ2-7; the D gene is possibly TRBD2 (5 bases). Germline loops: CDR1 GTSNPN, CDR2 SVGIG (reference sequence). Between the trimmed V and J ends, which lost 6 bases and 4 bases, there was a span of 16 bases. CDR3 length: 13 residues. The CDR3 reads CACLFGEKYEQYF. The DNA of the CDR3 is TGTGCCTGCCTTTTCGGGGAAAAATACGAGCAGTACTTC. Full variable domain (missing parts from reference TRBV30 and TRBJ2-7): SQTIHQWPATLVQPVGSPLSLECTVEGTSNPNLYWYRQAAGRGLQLLFYSVGIGQISSEVPQNLSASRPQDRQFILSSKKLLLSDSGFYLCACLFGEKYEQYFGPGTRLTVT.

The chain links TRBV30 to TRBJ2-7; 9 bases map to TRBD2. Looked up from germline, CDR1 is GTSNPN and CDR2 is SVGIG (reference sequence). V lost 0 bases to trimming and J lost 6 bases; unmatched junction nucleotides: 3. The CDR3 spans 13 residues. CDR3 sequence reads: CAWSVGAGGEQYF. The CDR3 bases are TGTGCCTGGAGTGTAGGAGCGGGAGGCGAGCAGTACTTC.

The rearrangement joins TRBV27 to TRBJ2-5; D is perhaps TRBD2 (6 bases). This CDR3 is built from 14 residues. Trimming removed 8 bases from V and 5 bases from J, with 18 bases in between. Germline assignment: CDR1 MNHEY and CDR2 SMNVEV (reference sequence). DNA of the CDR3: TGTGCCAGCCGAAAAGGCGGGGCCGTGGAGACCCAGTACTTC. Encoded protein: CASRKGGAVETQYF.

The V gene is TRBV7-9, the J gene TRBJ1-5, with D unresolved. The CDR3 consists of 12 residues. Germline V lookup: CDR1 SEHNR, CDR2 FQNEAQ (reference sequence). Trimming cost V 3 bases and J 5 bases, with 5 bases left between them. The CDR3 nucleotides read TGTGCCAGCAGCTTTTCGTATCAGCCCCAGCATTTT. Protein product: CASSFSYQPQHF.

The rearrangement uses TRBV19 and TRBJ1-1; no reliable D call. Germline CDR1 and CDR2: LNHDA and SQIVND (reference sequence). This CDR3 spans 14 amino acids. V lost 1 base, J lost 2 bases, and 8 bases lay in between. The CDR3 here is CASSIAEGNTEAFF. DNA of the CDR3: TGTGCCAGTAGTATAGCCGAGGGTAACACTGAAGCTTTCTTT.

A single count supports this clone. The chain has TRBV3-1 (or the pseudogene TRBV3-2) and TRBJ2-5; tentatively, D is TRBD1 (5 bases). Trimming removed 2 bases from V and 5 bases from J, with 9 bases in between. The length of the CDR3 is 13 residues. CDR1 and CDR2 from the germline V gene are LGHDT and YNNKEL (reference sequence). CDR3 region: CASSQKGRETQYF. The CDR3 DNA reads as TGTGCCAGCAGCCAAAAGGGGCGGGAGACCCAGTACTTC.

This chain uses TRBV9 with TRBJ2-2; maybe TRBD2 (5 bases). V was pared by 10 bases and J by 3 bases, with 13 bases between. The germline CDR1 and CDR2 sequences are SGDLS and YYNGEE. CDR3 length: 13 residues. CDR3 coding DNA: TGTGCCGGAGGAGAATCGGACACCGGGGAGCTGTTTTTT. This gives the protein CAGGESDTGELFF.

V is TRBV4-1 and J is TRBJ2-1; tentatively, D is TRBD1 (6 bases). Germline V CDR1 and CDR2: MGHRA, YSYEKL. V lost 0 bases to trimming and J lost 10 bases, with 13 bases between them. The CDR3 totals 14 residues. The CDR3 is CASSQEKQGKEQFF. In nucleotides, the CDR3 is TGCGCCAGCAGCCAAGAAAAACAGGGAAAGGAGCAGTTCTTC.

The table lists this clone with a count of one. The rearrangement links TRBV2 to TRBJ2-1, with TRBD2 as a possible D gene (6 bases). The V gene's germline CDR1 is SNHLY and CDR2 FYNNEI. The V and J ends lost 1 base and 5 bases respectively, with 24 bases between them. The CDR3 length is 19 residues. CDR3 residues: CASSEDRTGASSSDNEQFF. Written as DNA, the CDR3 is TGTGCCAGCAGTGAAGACAGGACGGGAGCGTCTAGTTCGGACAATGAGCAGTTCTTC. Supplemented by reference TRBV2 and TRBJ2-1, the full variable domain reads EPEVTQTPSHQVTQMGQEVILRCVPISNHLYFYWYRQILGQKVEFLVSFYNNEISEKSEIFDDQFSVERPDGSNFTLKIRSTKLEDSAMYFCASSEDRTGASSSDNEQFFGPGTRLTVL.

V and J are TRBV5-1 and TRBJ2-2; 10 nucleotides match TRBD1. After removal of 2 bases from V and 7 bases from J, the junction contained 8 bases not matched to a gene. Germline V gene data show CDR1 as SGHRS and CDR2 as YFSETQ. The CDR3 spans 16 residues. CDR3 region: CASSFAGQGTYGELFF. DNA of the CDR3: TGCGCCAGCAGCTTCGCGGGACAGGGGACGTACGGGGAGCTGTTTTTT. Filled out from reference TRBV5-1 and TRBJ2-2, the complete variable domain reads KAGVTQTPRYLIKTRGQQVTLSCSPISGHRSVSWYQQTPGQGLQFLFEYFSETQRNKGNFPGRFSGRQFSNSRSEMNVSTLELGDSALYLCASSFAGQGTYGELFFGEGSRLTVL.

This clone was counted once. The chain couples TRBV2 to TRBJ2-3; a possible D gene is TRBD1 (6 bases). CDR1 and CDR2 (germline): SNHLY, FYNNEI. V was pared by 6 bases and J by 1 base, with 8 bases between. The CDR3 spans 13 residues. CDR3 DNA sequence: TGTGCCAGCAGGACAGGCGGCACAGATACGCAGTATTTT. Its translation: CASRTGGTDTQYF.